This paragraph covers one T cell receptor beta chain sequence. The entry originates in a study of cytomegalovirus exposure and HLA in healthy donors. The PCR had 60 Vbeta and 13 Jbeta primers. Measured with immunoSEQ multiplex PCR; TCRdb has only the in-frame clones, and not every one. Of 150,000 or so clones listed, 70% were seen once; the top ten hold about 2.2%. This CDR3 is built from 15 residues. V lost 3 bases and J lost 0, with 11 bases in between. Germline CDR1 GTSNPN, CDR2 SVGIG (reference sequence). The sequence was collected from a woman aged 55-69 years in good health and CMV-seropositive. This rearrangement joins TRBV30 to TRBJ1-4; tentative D call: TRBD1 (5 bases). The sample taken for sequencing was PBMCs. Here the CDR3 DNA reads TGTGCCTGGAGAGGGATAGGGGCAACTAATGAAAAACTGTTTTTT. This codes for CAWRGIGATNEKLFF.